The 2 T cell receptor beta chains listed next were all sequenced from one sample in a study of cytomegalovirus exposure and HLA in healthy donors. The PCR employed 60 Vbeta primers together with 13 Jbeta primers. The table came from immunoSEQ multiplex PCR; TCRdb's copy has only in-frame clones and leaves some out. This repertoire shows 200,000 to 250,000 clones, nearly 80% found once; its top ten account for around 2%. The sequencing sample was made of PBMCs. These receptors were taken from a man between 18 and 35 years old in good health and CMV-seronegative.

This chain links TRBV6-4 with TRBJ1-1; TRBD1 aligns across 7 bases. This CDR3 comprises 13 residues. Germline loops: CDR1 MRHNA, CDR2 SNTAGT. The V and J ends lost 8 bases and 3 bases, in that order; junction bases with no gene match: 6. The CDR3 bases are TGTGCCAGCCGACAGGGTACGGACACTGAAGCTTTCTTT. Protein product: CASRQGTDTEAFF.

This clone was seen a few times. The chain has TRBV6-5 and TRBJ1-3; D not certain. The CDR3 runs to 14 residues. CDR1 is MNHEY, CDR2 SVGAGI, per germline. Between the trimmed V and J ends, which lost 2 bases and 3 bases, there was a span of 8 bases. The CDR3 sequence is CASSYEGFGNTIYF. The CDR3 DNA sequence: TGTGCCAGCAGTTACGAGGGATTTGGAAACACCATATATTTT.